What follows are 32 T cell receptor beta chains derived from one specimen sequenced in a study of early T cells in non-severe SARS-CoV-2 infection. Via MiXCR, TCRdb re-called the 5' RACE reads, giving one row per CDR3 protein. The table has some 100,000 distinct CDR3 sequences, roughly 14% seen once. The sample taken for sequencing was whole blood. These receptors all come from an adult who was a healthcare worker with PCR-confirmed SARS-CoV-2 infection or an uninfected control (not recorded which).

This clonotype has only a few counts. Compared with germline, one end of the junction differs, possibly owing to a read error. This chain links TRBV5-6 with TRBJ1-5, with D possibly being TRBD1 (5 bases). Germline V gives CDR1 SGHDT, CDR2 YYEEEE. The CDR3 length is 13 residues. In DNA, the CDR3 is TGTGCCAGCAGCTTTTGGGGGAATCGGCCCCAGCATTTT. It encodes CASSFWGNRPQHF.

This clonotype was found many times. The chain employs TRBV7-2 and TRBJ1-6; D gene ambiguous. This CDR3 is built from 17 residues. V dropped 1 base and J dropped 0 bases, with 10 bases sitting between them. CDR1 and CDR2 (germline): SGHTA, FQGNSA. For the CDR3, the DNA is TGTGCCAGCAGCTTAGACCAGTTCAGCTCCTATAATTCACCCCTCCACTTT. It yields the protein CASSLDQFSSYNSPLHF.

This clonotype was detected only a few times. This chain connects TRBV5-8 to TRBJ1-2; D is undetermined. This CDR3 is built from 15 residues. Germline V lookup: CDR1 SGHTS, CDR2 YDEGEE. V lost 0 bases to trimming and J lost 3 bases, with 12 bases between them. The CDR3, as DNA: TGTGCCAGCAGCTTGGTAGCAGCCCAACACTATGGCTACACCTTC. This encodes CASSLVAAQHYGYTF.

This clonotype was picked up a small number of times. In DNA form, the CDR3 reads TGTGCCAGCAGCTTACCTTTTCAAGACGTCTCCTACAATGAGCAGTTCTTC. Protein sequence: CASSLPFQDVSYNEQFF. The genes are TRBV7-8 and TRBJ2-1; D call uncertain. Trimming took 2 bases from V and 0 from J, leaving 14 bases between them. The CDR3 is 17 residues long. CDR1 and CDR2 from the germline V gene are SGHVS and FQNEAQ.

V gene TRBV29-1 combines with J gene TRBJ2-5; tentative D call: TRBD2 (5 bases). The germline CDR1 and CDR2 sequences are SQVTM and ANQGSEA. Trimming cost V 6 bases and J 4 bases, with 12 bases left between them. CDR3 length equals 12 residues. CDR3 sequence: CSVRMGRETQYF. CDR3 nucleotide sequence: TGCAGCGTGAGGATGGGGAGAGAGACCCAGTACTTC. The variable domain in full, with the rest retrieved from reference TRBV29-1 and TRBJ2-5, is SAVISQKPSRDICQRGTSLTIQCQVDSQVTMMFWYRQQPGQSLTLIATANQGSEATYESGFVIDKFPISRPNLTFSTLTVSNMSPEDSSIYLCSVRMGRETQYFGPGTRLLVL.

In this sample, this clonotype turned up a few times. J is TRBJ2-7 and V is TRBV9; 13 bases are shared with TRBD2. Germline lookup yields CDR1 SGDLS and CDR2 YYNGEE. The CDR3 has 15 amino acids. V lost 3 bases to trimming and J lost 5 bases; unmatched junction nucleotides: 5. The CDR3 coding sequence is TGTGCCAGCAGCGCTACCGGACTAGCGGGGGACGAGCAGTACGTC. Its translation: CASSATGLAGDEQYV.

The genes are TRBV9 and TRBJ2-1; 8 bases fit TRBD2. With V trimmed by 3 bases and J by 2 bases, 4 bases remained unmatched. Germline V gene data show CDR1 as SGDLS and CDR2 as YYNGEE. The CDR3 runs 15 residues. Here the CDR3 DNA reads TGTGCCAGCAGCGCGGGGGGGCAGACCTACAATGAGCAGTTCTTC. Residues: CASSAGGQTYNEQFF.

The rearrangement uses TRBV12-3 or TRBV12-4 and TRBJ1-2; D might be TRBD1 (6 bases). The CDR3 runs to 15 residues. The V end lost 5 bases, the J end lost 4 bases, and 17 bases lay between the germline ends. DNA of the CDR3: TGTGCCAGCAGTCCCTCGACAGGATTTACCTATGGCTACACCTTC. The encoded protein is CASSPSTGFTYGYTF.

This clonotype was detected ten times or more. The chain uses TRBV5-4 and TRBJ2-3; no definite D call. Trimming removed 2 bases from V and 2 bases from J, with 6 bases in between. CDR3 size: 13 residues. The germline CDR1 and CDR2 sequences are SGHNT and YYREEE (reference sequence). The CDR3 DNA sequence: TGTGCCAGCAGCTTCGTAGCCACAGATACGCAGTATTTT. As protein: CASSFVATDTQYF.

This clonotype was detected a few times. CDR3 sequence: CASSPSGGTGLDEQFF. The CDR3 DNA is TGTGCCAGCAGTCCGTCGGGGGGGACTGGCCTCGATGAGCAGTTCTTC. V gene TRBV27 combines with J gene TRBJ2-1; 8 nucleotides align to TRBD2. The CDR3 has 16 residues. Germline V gene data show CDR1 as MNHEY and CDR2 as SMNVEV (reference sequence). The V segment lost 5 bases and the J segment 8 bases; nucleotides outside the gene matches: 14.

This clonotype turned up a few times. This chain uses TRBV5-8 with TRBJ2-4; D unclear. The CDR3 runs to 12 residues. Germline V gene data show CDR1 as SGHTS and CDR2 as YDEGEE. The germline V and J ends were trimmed by 0 bases and 5 bases, with 3 bases remaining between them. CDR3: CASSLGENIQYF. The CDR3 region has the DNA TGTGCCAGCAGCTTGGGGGAAAACATTCAGTACTTC.

This clonotype was counted at least ten times. The V call is TRBV7-2, the J call TRBJ2-5; TRBD2 is a possible D gene (6 bases). The V gene's germline CDR1 is SGHTA and CDR2 FQGNSA. The CDR3 is 16 amino acids. Trimming removed 5 bases at V and 1 base at J, with 17 bases between. The CDR3 DNA reads TGTGCCAGCAGCCCCAGGACTAAGCGCTTCCAAGAGACCCAGTACTTC. Its translation: CASSPRTKRFQETQYF.

This clonotype was seen repeatedly, ten times or more. This chain links TRBV29-1 with TRBJ2-5, with TRBD2 matching 11 bases. Germline V gene sequence: CDR1 SQVTM, CDR2 ANQGSEA. The CDR3 covers 15 residues. V shed 5 bases and J 5 bases; nucleotides not matched to a gene: 10. The CDR3 DNA reads as TGCAGCGTTAAAATTACCGGGACTAGCGGTGAGACCCAGTACTTC. Residues: CSVKITGTSGETQYF.

This clonotype has only one observation. The gene calls are TRBV4-1 and TRBJ2-1; 7 nucleotides line up with TRBD1. The CDR3 sequence is 15 residues long. CDR1 MGHRA and CDR2 YSYEKL come from the germline V gene. The V segment lost 6 bases and the J segment 7 bases; nucleotides outside the gene matches: 12. The CDR3 DNA sequence: TGCGCCAGCAGTCCTGGGACAGCACGATCGAATGAGCAGTTCTTC. Amino acid sequence: CASSPGTARSNEQFF.

The chain employs TRBV28 and TRBJ2-5, with D perhaps TRBD2 (6 bases). Per the germline V gene, CDR1 is MDHEN and CDR2 is SYDVKM. This CDR3 spans 14 amino acids. Trimming took 5 bases from V and 2 from J, leaving 12 bases between them. The CDR3, as DNA: TGTGCCAGCAGTCAACCCAGCGGGCAAGAGACCCAGTACTTC. This encodes CASSQPSGQETQYF.

Remarks on this clonotype: Being one base from a much bigger clone, this may be a read error. The J gene is TRBJ1-1, the V gene TRBV3-1; 9 bases agree with TRBD1. CDR1 and CDR2 (germline): LGHDT, YNNKEL (reference sequence). CDR3 size: 16 residues. CDR3: CASSQGQGGRYTEALF. As DNA, the CDR3 is TGTGCCAGCAGCCAAGGACAGGGGGGAAGGTACACTGAAGCTCTCTTT.

Sample share makes this clonotype medium-sized. This chain's CDR3 is CSARDSFNEQFF. The CDR3 nucleotides read TGCAGTGCTAGAGATAGCTTCAACGAGCAGTTCTTC. V and J are TRBV20-1 and TRBJ2-1; D gene ambiguous. The CDR3 loop spans 12 amino acids. The germline V gene has CDR1 DFQATT and CDR2 SNEGSKA (reference sequence). Between the trimmed V and J ends, which lost 0 bases and 10 bases, there was a span of 10 bases.

The rearrangement joins TRBV3-1 to TRBJ2-3; D possibly corresponds to TRBD2 (5 bases). The CDR3 length is 15 residues. V was shortened by 1 base and J by 2 bases, with 10 bases between the two germline ends. Germline-derived CDR1 and CDR2 are LGHDT and YNNKEL (reference sequence). CDR3: CASSQAGSPTDTQYF. The CDR3 coding sequence is TGTGCCAGCAGCCAAGCGGGATCCCCCACAGATACGCAGTATTTT.

The chain uses TRBV29-1 and TRBJ1-1; maybe TRBD1 (5 bases). CDR1 and CDR2 (germline): SQVTM, ANQGSEA. The CDR3 is made up of 12 amino acids. V was clipped by 4 bases and J by 5 bases, with 11 bases between them. CDR3 loop: CSVVRGETEAFF. As DNA, the CDR3 is TGCAGCGTTGTTCGGGGGGAGACTGAAGCTTTCTTT.

There are many counts of this clonotype. V usage is TRBV15 and J usage is TRBJ2-2; 9 bases agree with TRBD2. J lost 2 bases, V lost 3 bases, and 4 bases had no gene match. Germline-derived CDR1 and CDR2 are LNHNV and YYDKDF (reference sequence). The CDR3 length is 16 residues. The CDR3 is CATSRRAGGNTGELFF. Written as DNA, the CDR3 is TGTGCCACCAGCAGGCGAGCGGGGGGCAACACCGGGGAGCTGTTTTTT.

This clonotype was seen more than once but under ten times. The chain links TRBV12-3 or TRBV12-4 to TRBJ1-1, with a tentative D call TRBD1 (5 bases). The CDR3 has 13 amino acids. V was pared by 6 bases and J by 1 base, with 9 bases between. The CDR3 loop is CASRARENTEAFF. The CDR3 DNA sequence: TGTGCCAGCAGAGCCAGGGAGAACACTGAAGCTTTCTTT.

The rearrangement joins TRBV12-3 or TRBV12-4 to TRBJ1-2; TRBD1 matches 8 bases. CDR3 length: 14 residues. V was clipped by 5 bases and J by 8 bases; unmatched bases: 10. The CDR3 protein is CASSLIGQGQGYTF. The CDR3 coding sequence is TGTGCCAGCAGTCTAATCGGACAGGGACAGGGCTACACCTTC.

This clonotype has a count of ten or more. The chain employs TRBV9 and TRBJ1-1; unclear D gene. Germline CDR1 and CDR2: SGDLS and YYNGEE. V dropped 7 bases and J dropped 1 base, with 8 bases sitting between them. The CDR3 consists of 12 residues. CDR3 sequence: CASEPGNTEAFF. In DNA, the CDR3 is TGTGCCAGCGAGCCAGGGAACACTGAAGCTTTCTTT.

There are a few counts of this clonotype. The chain combines TRBV3-1 with TRBJ2-7, with 8 bases fitting TRBD1. After removal of 3 bases from V and 4 bases from J, the junction contained 8 bases not matched to a gene. The CDR3 runs to 15 residues. The germline gives CDR1 LGHDT, CDR2 YNNKEL (reference sequence). The CDR3 DNA sequence: TGTGCCAGCAGCCAGTGGGCAGGGGGCGCATACGAGCAGTACGTC. It yields the protein CASSQWAGGAYEQYV.

The CDR3 sequence: CGTLDTQYF. For the CDR3, the DNA is TGTGGTACTCTCGATACGCAGTATTTT. The V gene is TRBV21-1, the J gene TRBJ2-3. TRBV21-1 constitutes a pseudogene. This CDR3 spans 9 amino acids.

This clonotype was observed a few times. This chain joins TRBV2 and TRBJ2-3; D unclear. Trimming removed 3 bases at V and 0 bases at J, with 10 bases between. The CDR3 is made up of 15 amino acids. Germline-derived CDR1 and CDR2 are SNHLY and FYNNEI. The DNA for the CDR3 is TGTGCCAGCAGTGATCGGAAGGGTAGCACAGATACGCAGTATTTT. Amino acids: CASSDRKGSTDTQYF.

This clonotype was counted only a few times. The chain recombines TRBV6-5 with TRBJ1-6; no firm D call. V lost 6 bases to trimming and J lost 7 bases, with 10 bases between them. Germline values: CDR1 MNHEY, CDR2 SVGAGI. This CDR3 is 13 amino acids long. CDR3 bases: TGTGCCAGCAGCTACCGTGGGAATTCACCCCTCCACTTT. Translated, it gives CASSYRGNSPLHF.

The CDR3 nucleotides read TGTGCCAGCAGCCTAGCGGGGGAGCCATCTGGAGAGACCCAGTACTTC. This gives the protein CASSLAGEPSGETQYF. The chain recombines TRBV3-1 with TRBJ2-5, with 9 bases that match TRBD2. The germline gives CDR1 LGHDT, CDR2 YNNKEL (reference sequence). With 4 bases clipped from V and 4 bases from J, the junction kept 10 bases outside the gene matches. The CDR3 length is 16 residues.

The rearrangement joins TRBV6-4 to TRBJ2-2; 11 bases are shared with TRBD2. The V gene end was trimmed by 2 bases and the J gene end by 6 bases; junction bases not matched to a gene: 14. The CDR3 runs to 19 residues. In germline, CDR1 is MRHNA, CDR2 SNTAGT. CDR3 loop: CASSDEGGDLAGGPGELFF. The DNA for the CDR3 is TGTGCCAGCAGTGACGAAGGAGGCGATCTAGCGGGGGGCCCCGGGGAGCTGTTTTTT.

The chain combines TRBV4-1 with TRBJ2-5; D is uncertain. From germline, CDR1 is MGHRA and CDR2 YSYEKL. Trimming shortened V by 1 base and J by 4 bases, and 13 bases separated the two germline ends. This CDR3 spans 15 amino acids. The CDR3 loop reads CASSQVQLVRETQYF. The CDR3 bases are TGCGCCAGCAGCCAAGTCCAGCTAGTCAGAGAGACCCAGTACTTC.

In this sample, this clonotype turned up a few times. The rearrangement links TRBV7-6 to TRBJ2-3; no clear D. CDR1 is SGHVS and CDR2 is FNYEAQ in the germline V gene. This CDR3 has 14 amino acids. The V and J ends lost 0 bases and 3 bases respectively, with 7 bases between them. The DNA of the CDR3 is TGTGCCAGCAGCTTAGCTCTCAGGACAGATACGCAGTATTTT. Its protein is CASSLALRTDTQYF.

This clonotype was seen a few times. The chain has TRBV3-1 and TRBJ1-1; D is uncertain. V lost 0 bases and J 3 bases, leaving 14 bases between the germline ends. CDR1 is LGHDT and CDR2 is YNNKEL in the germline V gene (reference sequence). The CDR3 contains 16 residues. In DNA form, the CDR3 reads TGTGCCAGCAGCCAAGATTCCGCCTGGAAGGACACTGAAGCTTTCTTT. Residues: CASSQDSAWKDTEAFF.